These 23 T cell receptor beta chains came from one sample sequenced in a study of blood T cell repertoires in COVID-19. Sequencing used immunoSEQ multiplex PCR; TCRdb keeps in-frame clones, though not all of them. The data show around 49,000 clones, about 76% seen once. The sample consisted of peripheral blood. The receptors shown here come from a woman older than 75 with COVID-19, enrolled during active disease.

This clone has a single count. The chain carries TRBV14 and TRBJ2-6, with 8 bases matching TRBD1. Looked up from germline, CDR1 is SGHDN and CDR2 is FVKESK. The junction had 8 bases not matched to a gene; V was cut back by 4 bases and J by 3 bases. The CDR3 extends over 17 amino acids. CDR3 in amino acids: CASSRDRGWVGANVLTF. As DNA, the CDR3 is TGTGCCAGCAGCCGTGACAGGGGTTGGGTTGGGGCCAACGTCCTGACTTTC.

This sequence joins TRBV3-1 (or the pseudogene TRBV3-2) and TRBJ2-7, with TRBD2 matching 8 bases. The J segment lost 5 bases and the V segment lost 5 bases, leaving 5 bases of the junction unmatched. Germline loops: CDR1 LGHDT, CDR2 YNNKEL (reference sequence). This CDR3 has 13 residues. The CDR3 sequence is CASSVAGLHEQYF. The CDR3 DNA sequence: TGTGCCAGCAGCGTAGCGGGATTGCACGAGCAGTACTTC.

V usage is TRBV29-1 and J usage is TRBJ2-1; 9 nucleotides align to TRBD2. Germline CDR1 is SQVTM and CDR2 is ANQGSEA. This CDR3 region has 14 residues. Unmatched junction bases numbered 10, after V lost 3 bases and J lost 10 bases. The CDR3: CSVEAAGGPNEQFF. CDR3 nucleotide sequence: TGCAGCGTTGAGGCAGCGGGAGGCCCCAACGAGCAGTTCTTC.

CDR3 bases: TGTGCCTGGAAACCCGGGGTGAACTATGGCTACACCTTC. Amino acids: CAWKPGVNYGYTF. V is TRBV30 and J is TRBJ1-2; no reliable D call. Trimming removed 4 bases from V and 2 bases from J, with 11 bases in between. CDR1 GTSNPN and CDR2 SVGIG come from the germline V gene (reference sequence). The CDR3 extends over 13 amino acids.

V gene TRBV27 combines with J gene TRBJ1-4; unclear D gene. CDR1 and CDR2 from the germline V gene are MNHEY and SMNVEV (reference sequence). V dropped 1 base and J dropped 3 bases, with 12 bases sitting between them. The CDR3 spans 16 residues. The CDR3 bases are TGTGCCAGCAGTTTATTCCCGGAGTTACCTAATGAAAAACTGTTTTTT. It encodes CASSLFPELPNEKLFF.

V gene TRBV7-9 combines with J gene TRBJ1-2; 8 nucleotides line up with TRBD1. Germline V gene lookup returns CDR1 SEHNR and CDR2 FQNEAQ (reference sequence). This CDR3 is 13 amino acids long. Trimming removed 6 bases from V and 4 bases from J; junction bases left unmatched: 4. The CDR3 sequence: CASRPGTGYGYTF. CDR3 nucleotides: TGTGCCAGCAGGCCCGGGACAGGCTATGGCTACACCTTC.

The chain links TRBV3-1 (or the pseudogene TRBV3-2) to TRBJ1-2; no reliable D call. V was shortened by 1 base and J by 4 bases, with 13 bases between the two germline ends. Germline V gene sequence: CDR1 LGHDT, CDR2 YNNKEL (reference sequence). The CDR3 length is 15 residues. The CDR3 spells CASSQGAAQVYGYTF. DNA of the CDR3: TGTGCCAGCAGCCAAGGGGCAGCCCAGGTCTATGGCTACACCTTC.

The CDR3 reads CASSLSGSSYEQYF. The CDR3 coding sequence is TGTGCCAGCAGCTTGAGCGGGAGCTCCTACGAGCAGTACTTC. The rearrangement links TRBV5-4 to TRBJ2-7; 8 nucleotides line up with TRBD2. The CDR3 has 14 amino acids. The V segment lost 1 base and the J segment 0 bases; nucleotides outside the gene matches: 0. Germline CDR1 reads SGHNT; CDR2 reads YYREEE (reference sequence).

The chain employs TRBV4-1 and TRBJ2-5; TRBD2 matches 7 bases. Germline CDR1 is MGHRA and CDR2 is YSYEKL. The CDR3 loop spans 14 amino acids. The V and J ends lost 4 bases and 1 base, in that order; junction bases with no gene match: 3. CDR3: CASSRLAVQETQYF. Written as DNA, the CDR3 is TGCGCCAGCAGCCGTCTAGCGGTCCAAGAGACCCAGTACTTC.

Comments on this clone: One junction end does not reproduce the germline sequence, and a read error may be involved. This chain uses TRBV7-7 with TRBJ1-1; 7 bases match TRBD1. From germline, CDR1 is SSHAT and CDR2 FNYEAQ (reference sequence). The CDR3 loop spans 14 amino acids. CDR3 nucleotide sequence: TGTGCTAGCAGCCCCCTGACAGGGTCCACTGAAGCTTTCTTT. Encoded protein: CASSPLTGSTEAFF.

The chain couples TRBV30 to TRBJ1-4, with D maybe TRBD1 (5 bases). Trimming removed 5 bases at V and 3 bases at J, with 10 bases between. The CDR3 covers 13 residues. Germline assignment: CDR1 GTSNPN and CDR2 SVGIG (reference sequence). CDR3: CAWAGQSNEKLFF. CDR3 DNA sequence: TGTGCCTGGGCTGGACAATCTAATGAAAAACTGTTTTTT.

J is TRBJ2-7 and V is TRBV28; 10 nucleotides match TRBD2. Germline trimming cut 6 bases from V and 6 bases from J; bases unmatched to any gene: 8. The CDR3 runs 14 residues. Per the germline V gene, CDR1 is MDHEN and CDR2 is SYDVKM. The chain's CDR3 is CASRPPLAGGEQYF. Here the CDR3 DNA reads TGTGCCAGCAGACCCCCCTTAGCGGGAGGCGAGCAGTACTTC.

The chain combines TRBV18 with TRBJ2-2, with 8 nucleotides matching TRBD1. From germline, CDR1 is KGHSH and CDR2 LQKENI. The CDR3 consists of 15 residues. V lost 6 bases and J lost 1; bases outside the gene matches: 4. DNA of the CDR3: TGTGCCAGCTCCCCCGGGACAGGGAACACCGGGGAGCTGTTTTTT. It encodes CASSPGTGNTGELFF.

V gene TRBV6-6 combines with J gene TRBJ2-1, with 8 bases aligning to TRBD2. J gave up 7 bases and V 6 bases, and 8 bases lay outside the gene matches. The CDR3 is 14 residues long. CDR1 and CDR2 (germline): MNHNY, SVGAGI (reference sequence). In DNA, the CDR3 is TGTGCCAGCAGCCCCGGTGGCGGGGGGAATGAGCAGTTCTTC. It specifies CASSPGGGGNEQFF.

This clone appeared a few times. The chain uses TRBV7-9 and TRBJ2-5; 7 bases fit TRBD2. This CDR3 comprises 14 residues. In germline, CDR1 is SEHNR, CDR2 FQNEAQ (reference sequence). V lost 6 bases to trimming and J lost 2 bases; unmatched junction nucleotides: 6. CDR3 loop: CASRGLAVQETQYF. CDR3 in DNA: TGTGCCAGCAGGGGGCTAGCGGTACAAGAGACCCAGTACTTC. The complete variable domain, with remaining parts taken from reference TRBV7-9 and TRBJ2-5, reads DTGVSQNPRHKITKRGQNVTFRCDPISEHNRLYWYRQTLGQGPEFLTYFQNEAQLEKSRLLSDRFSAERPKGSFSTLEIQRTEQGDSAMYLCASRGLAVQETQYFGPGTRLLVL.

This clone was recorded a few times. The J gene is TRBJ1-2, the V gene TRBV11-2, with 10 bases lining up with TRBD1. The germline gives CDR1 SGHAT, CDR2 FQNNGV. Unmatched junction bases numbered 6, after V lost 7 bases and J lost 7 bases. The length of the CDR3 is 13 residues. The CDR3 sequence is CASTPGQGSGYTF. CDR3 bases: TGTGCCAGCACCCCGGGACAGGGGTCTGGCTACACCTTC.

J is TRBJ1-6 and V is TRBV5-1; 7 bases match TRBD1. The J segment lost 0 bases and the V segment lost 4 bases, leaving 1 base of the junction unmatched. The CDR3 is made up of 15 amino acids. Germline CDR1 SGHRS, CDR2 YFSETQ. The chain's CDR3 is CASSGDSSYNSPLHF. CDR3 DNA sequence: TGCGCCAGCAGCGGGGACAGCTCCTATAATTCACCCCTCCACTTT. The full variable domain, completed using reference TRBV5-1 and TRBJ1-6, is KAGVTQTPRYLIKTRGQQVTLSCSPISGHRSVSWYQQTPGQGLQFLFEYFSETQRNKGNFPGRFSGRQFSNSRSEMNVSTLELGDSALYLCASSGDSSYNSPLHFGNGTRLTVT.

The J gene is TRBJ2-3, the V gene TRBV18; D possibly corresponds to TRBD2 (5 bases). V dropped 6 bases and J dropped 2 bases, with 15 bases sitting between them. The CDR3 runs 15 residues. Germline loops: CDR1 KGHSH, CDR2 LQKENI. This chain's CDR3 is CASSKSTLDTDTQYF. CDR3 in DNA: TGTGCCAGCTCTAAATCGACACTAGACACAGATACGCAGTATTTT.

The chain is built from TRBV7-2 and TRBJ1-5, with 9 nucleotides matching TRBD1. Germline lookup yields CDR1 SGHTA and CDR2 FQGNSA. The CDR3 length is 16 residues. V dropped 3 bases and J dropped 6; count of bases not matched to a gene: 9. CDR3 in DNA: TGTGCCAGCAGCTTCAATACAGGGGGCTTGGGTCAGCCCCAGCATTTT. This codes for CASSFNTGGLGQPQHF.

This clone was found once. The chain employs TRBV3-1 (or the pseudogene TRBV3-2) and TRBJ1-1; unclear D gene. The CDR3 spans 14 residues. Germline V gene lookup returns CDR1 LGHDT and CDR2 YNNKEL (reference sequence). The V end was cut by 6 bases, the J end by 0 bases, with 11 bases between. CDR3 DNA: TGTGCCAGCAGTTTCCTCCGGTTGAACACTGAAGCTTTCTTT. Its protein product is CASSFLRLNTEAFF.

This chain links TRBV24-1 with TRBJ2-3; 8 bases fit TRBD2. The CDR3 length is 15 residues. Germline values: CDR1 KGHDR, CDR2 SFDVKD. With V trimmed by 5 bases and J by 1 base, 4 bases remained unmatched. The CDR3 DNA reads TGTGCCACCAGTGGCGGAGCGGGAGGCACAGATACGCAGTATTTT. It specifies CATSGGAGGTDTQYF.

The chain couples TRBV19 to TRBJ1-3, with 8 bases matching TRBD1. This CDR3 is 16 amino acids long. Germline V gene lookup returns CDR1 LNHDA and CDR2 SQIVND (reference sequence). J was trimmed by 2 bases and V by 4 bases; bases with no gene match: 7. The CDR3 is CASSTPDRVAGNTIYF. In DNA, the CDR3 is TGTGCCAGTAGTACACCGGACAGGGTAGCTGGAAACACCATATATTTT. Together with reference TRBV19 and TRBJ1-3, the CDR3 gives the full variable domain: DGGITQSPKYLFRKEGQNVTLSCEQNLNHDAMYWYRQDPGQGLRLIYYSQIVNDFQKGDIAEGYSVSREKKESFPLTVTSAQKNPTAFYLCASSTPDRVAGNTIYFGEGSWLTVV.

The rearrangement uses TRBV5-8 and TRBJ2-1, with TRBD1 matching 7 bases. Germline lookup yields CDR1 SGHTS and CDR2 YDEGEE. Trimming removed 4 bases from V and 8 bases from J; junction bases left unmatched: 15. The CDR3 length is 16 residues. The CDR3 nucleotides are TGTGCCAGCAGCCAGCAAGACAGGGACCCTCTGGATGAGCAGTTCTTC. Translating gives CASSQQDRDPLDEQFF.